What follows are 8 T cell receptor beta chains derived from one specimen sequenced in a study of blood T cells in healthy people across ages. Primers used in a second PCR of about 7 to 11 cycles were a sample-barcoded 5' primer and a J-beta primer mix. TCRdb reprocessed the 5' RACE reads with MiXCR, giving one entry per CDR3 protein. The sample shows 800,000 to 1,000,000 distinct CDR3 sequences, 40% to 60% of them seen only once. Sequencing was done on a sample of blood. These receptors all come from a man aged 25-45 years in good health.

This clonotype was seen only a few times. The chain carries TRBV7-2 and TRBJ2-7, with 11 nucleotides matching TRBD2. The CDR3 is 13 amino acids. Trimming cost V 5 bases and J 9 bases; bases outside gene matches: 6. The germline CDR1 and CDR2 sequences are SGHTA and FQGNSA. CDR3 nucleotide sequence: TGTGCCAGCAGCCTACTAGCGGGGGTAGTGCAGTACTTC. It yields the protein CASSLLAGVVQYF.

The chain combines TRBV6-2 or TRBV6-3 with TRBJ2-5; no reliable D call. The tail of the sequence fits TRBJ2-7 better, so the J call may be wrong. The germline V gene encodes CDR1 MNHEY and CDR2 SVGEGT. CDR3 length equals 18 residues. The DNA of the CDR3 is TGTGCCAGCAGTTCTACGAGCACTTGGGCAGGCGGACCCTACGAGCAGTACTTC. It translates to CASSSTSTWAGGPYEQYF.

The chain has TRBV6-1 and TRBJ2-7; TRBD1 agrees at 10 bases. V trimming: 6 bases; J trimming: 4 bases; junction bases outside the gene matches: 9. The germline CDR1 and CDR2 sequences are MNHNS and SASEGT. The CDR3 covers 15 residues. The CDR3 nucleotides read TGTGCCAGCAGGGCGCCGGGACAGGGGATTTACGAGCAGTACTTC. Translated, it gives CASRAPGQGIYEQYF.

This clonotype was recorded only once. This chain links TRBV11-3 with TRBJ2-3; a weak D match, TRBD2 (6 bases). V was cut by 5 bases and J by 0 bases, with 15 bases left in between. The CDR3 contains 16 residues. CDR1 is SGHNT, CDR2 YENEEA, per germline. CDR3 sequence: CASSPLGTSSTDTQYF. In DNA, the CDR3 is TGTGCCAGCAGCCCCCTCGGTACTAGCAGCACAGATACGCAGTATTTT.

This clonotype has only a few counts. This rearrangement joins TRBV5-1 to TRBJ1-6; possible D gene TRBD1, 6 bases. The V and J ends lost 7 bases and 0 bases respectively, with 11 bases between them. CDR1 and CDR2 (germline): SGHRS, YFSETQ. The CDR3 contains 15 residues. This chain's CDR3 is CASQDSSSYNSPLHF. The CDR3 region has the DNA TGCGCCAGCCAGGACAGCAGCTCCTATAATTCACCCCTCCACTTT.

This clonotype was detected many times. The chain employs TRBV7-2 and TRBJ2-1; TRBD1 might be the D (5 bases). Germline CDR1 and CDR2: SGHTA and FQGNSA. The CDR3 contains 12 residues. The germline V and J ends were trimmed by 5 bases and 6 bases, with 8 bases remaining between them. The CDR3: CASSTGFNEQFF. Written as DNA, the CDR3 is TGTGCCAGCAGCACAGGCTTCAATGAGCAGTTCTTC.

CDR3 sequence: CSARAPDIYGYTF. DNA of the CDR3: TGCAGTGCTAGAGCCCCGGACATCTATGGCTACACCTTC. The chain has TRBV20-1 and TRBJ1-2; D is possibly TRBD1 (5 bases). V lost 1 base to trimming and J lost 4 bases, with 10 bases between them. This CDR3 comprises 13 residues. Germline assignment: CDR1 DFQATT and CDR2 SNEGSKA (reference sequence).

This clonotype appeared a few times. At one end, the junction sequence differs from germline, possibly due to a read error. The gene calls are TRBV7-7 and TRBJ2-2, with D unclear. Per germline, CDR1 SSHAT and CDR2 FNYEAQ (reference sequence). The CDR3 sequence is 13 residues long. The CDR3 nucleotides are TGTGCTAGCAGCTTAAAAGTAGACGGGGAGCTGTTTTTT. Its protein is CASSLKVDGELFF.